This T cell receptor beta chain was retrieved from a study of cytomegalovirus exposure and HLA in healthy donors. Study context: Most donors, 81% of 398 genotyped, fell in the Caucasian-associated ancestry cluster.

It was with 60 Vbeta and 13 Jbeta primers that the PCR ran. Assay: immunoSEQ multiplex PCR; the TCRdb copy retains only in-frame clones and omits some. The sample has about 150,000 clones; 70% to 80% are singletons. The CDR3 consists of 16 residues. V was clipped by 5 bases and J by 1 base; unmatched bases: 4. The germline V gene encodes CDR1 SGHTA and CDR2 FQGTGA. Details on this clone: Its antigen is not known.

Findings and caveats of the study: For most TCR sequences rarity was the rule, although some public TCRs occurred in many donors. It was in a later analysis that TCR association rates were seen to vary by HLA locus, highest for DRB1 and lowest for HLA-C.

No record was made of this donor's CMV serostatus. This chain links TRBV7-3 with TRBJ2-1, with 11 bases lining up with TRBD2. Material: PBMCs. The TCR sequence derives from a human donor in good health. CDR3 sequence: CASSIRTSGSYNEQFF. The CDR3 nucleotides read TGTGCCAGCAGCATCCGGACTAGCGGGTCCTACAATGAGCAGTTCTTC. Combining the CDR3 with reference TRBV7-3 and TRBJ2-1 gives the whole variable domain GAGVSQTPSNKVTEKGKYVELRCDPISGHTALYWYRQSLGQGPEFLIYFQGTGAADDSGLPNDRFFAVRPEGSVSTLKIQRTERGDSAVYLCASSIRTSGSYNEQFFGPGTRLTVL.